This entry lists 22 T cell receptor beta chains sequenced from one sample in a study of T cell repertoires in cytomegalovirus infection. TCRdb called the reads again in MiXCR, with one record for every CDR3 protein. This sample has approximately 260,000 distinct CDR3 sequences, with 20% to 25% found just once. These receptors have no known antigen. The source was cultured PBMCs, collected from culture after CMV antigen stimulation. These receptors originate from a human donor in good health (CMV status not recorded). Some clones in this sample may be carry-over from other donors' samples.

This clonotype came up many times. This chain connects TRBV7-2 to TRBJ2-7, with 8 positions matching TRBD1. This CDR3 region has 14 residues. Germline-derived CDR1 and CDR2 are SGHTA and FQGNSA. The ends lost 5 bases at V and 2 bases at J; junction bases unmatched: 5. The CDR3 protein is CASSPRQGPYEQYF. The CDR3 DNA follows: TGTGCCAGCAGCCCTCGACAGGGGCCCTACGAGCAGTACTTC. Complete variable domain (other parts from reference TRBV7-2 and TRBJ2-7): GAGVSQSPSNKVTEKGKDVELRCDPISGHTALYWYRQSLGQGLEFLIYFQGNSAPDKSGLPSDRFSAERTGGSVSTLTIQRTQQEDSAVYLCASSPRQGPYEQYFGPGTRLTVT.

This chain uses TRBV9 with TRBJ2-7; weak D call: TRBD2 (5 bases). Trimming took 1 base from V and 7 from J, leaving 12 bases between them. Germline V gene data show CDR1 as SGDLS and CDR2 as YYNGEE. The CDR3 runs 13 residues. The CDR3 loop reads CASSVWETGEQYF. The CDR3 nucleotides read TGTGCCAGCAGCGTATGGGAGACGGGTGAGCAGTACTTC.

CDR3 residues: CASSLYRGARETQYF. Written as DNA, the CDR3 is TGTGCCAGCAGTTTATACCGGGGGGCCCGGGAGACCCAGTACTTC. This chain joins TRBV27 and TRBJ2-5; TRBD2 is a possible D gene (7 bases). The germline V gene has CDR1 MNHEY and CDR2 SMNVEV (reference sequence). The CDR3 covers 15 residues. The V and J ends lost 1 base and 5 bases respectively, with 14 bases between them.

In its sample, this clonotype was seen a few times. The rearrangement links TRBV12-3 or TRBV12-4 to TRBJ2-1, with 10 bases lining up with TRBD1. Unmatched junction bases numbered 7, after V lost 6 bases and J lost 5 bases. This CDR3 comprises 15 residues. This CDR3 reads CASRRTGGMNNEQFF. The CDR3 DNA sequence: TGTGCCAGCAGGCGGACAGGGGGTATGAACAATGAGCAGTTCTTC.

The chain links TRBV7-3 to TRBJ2-2; 10 bases map to TRBD2. Germline V gives CDR1 SGHTA, CDR2 FQGTGA. Trimming at V came to 2 bases and at J to 3 bases, leaving 0 bases not matched to a gene. The CDR3 consists of 15 residues. CDR3 sequence (DNA): TGTGCCAGCAGCTTACTAGCGGGAGACACCGGGGAGCTGTTTTTT. It translates to CASSLLAGDTGELFF.

This clonotype appeared many times. This chain connects TRBV6-2 or TRBV6-3 to TRBJ2-6, with D uncertain. The CDR3 covers 13 residues. Trimming removed 5 bases at V and 4 bases at J, with 6 bases between. CDR1 and CDR2 (germline): MNHEY, SVGEGT. The CDR3 DNA follows: TGTGCCAGCAGTCCCCCGGGGGCCAACGTCCTGACTTTC. As protein: CASSPPGANVLTF.

The V call is TRBV14, the J call TRBJ1-1; D remains ambiguous. V lost 1 base and J 4 bases, leaving 7 bases between the germline ends. The germline CDR1 and CDR2 sequences are SGHDN and FVKESK. This CDR3 region has 13 residues. The CDR3 sequence: CASSQARVTEAFF. As DNA, the CDR3 is TGTGCCAGCAGCCAAGCTCGGGTCACTGAAGCTTTCTTT.

CDR3 sequence: CASSEGRGRQITFF. The CDR3 DNA reads TGTGCCAGCAGTGAAGGAAGGGGTAGGCAGATCACTTTCTTT. The V gene is TRBV2, the J gene TRBJ1-1; D is perhaps TRBD1 (5 bases). CDR3 length: 14 amino acids. V lost 1 base to trimming and J lost 12 bases, with 18 bases between them. Germline CDR1 is SNHLY and CDR2 is FYNNEI.

This clonotype was recorded many times. J is TRBJ1-6 and V is TRBV7-2; perhaps TRBD1 as D (5 bases). CDR3 size: 15 residues. V was shortened by 3 bases and J by 6 bases, with 12 bases between the two germline ends. Per germline, CDR1 SGHTA and CDR2 FQGNSA. The CDR3 DNA reads as TGTGCCAGCAGCTTCATTGGGGGGGGTAATTCACCCCTCCACTTT. Translating gives CASSFIGGGNSPLHF.

The chain uses TRBV28 and TRBJ2-1, with 11 bases matching TRBD2. This CDR3 contains 18 residues. The germline V gene has CDR1 MDHEN and CDR2 SYDVKM. The V and J ends lost 6 bases and 7 bases, in that order; junction bases with no gene match: 17. The CDR3 nucleotides are TGTGCCAGCAGGAGTTTTGGGGGAACTAGCGGGAGACGTAATGAGCAGTTCTTC. Translating gives CASRSFGGTSGRRNEQFF.

In its sample, this clonotype was seen a few times. The chain joins TRBV28 to TRBJ1-1; TRBD1 agrees at 7 bases. The CDR3 contains 14 residues. Per germline, CDR1 MDHEN and CDR2 SYDVKM. V lost 6 bases to trimming and J lost 4 bases; unmatched junction nucleotides: 8. CDR3 in DNA: TGTGCCAGCAGCCTCTTGACAGGGCGCACTGAAGCTTTCTTT. Protein product: CASSLLTGRTEAFF.

The genes are TRBV12-3 or TRBV12-4 and TRBJ2-7; D unclear. Trimming shortened V by 1 base and J by 7 bases, and 11 bases separated the two germline ends. This CDR3 has 13 residues. CDR3 bases: TGTGCCAGCAGTTTAGGGGCTCTTGAAGAGCAGTACGTC. This sequence encodes CASSLGALEEQYV.

This clonotype occurred many times. The chain uses TRBV7-2 and TRBJ2-1; perhaps TRBD1 as D (6 bases). V was trimmed by 4 bases and J by 6 bases, leaving 25 bases between them. This CDR3 comprises 18 residues. Germline V gene lookup returns CDR1 SGHTA and CDR2 FQGNSA. The CDR3 DNA reads TGTGCCAGCAGCTCCCCCCCTCTGGGTCTGCAGGGGTCCAATGAGCAGTTCTTC. Translated: CASSSPPLGLQGSNEQFF.

J is TRBJ2-7 and V is TRBV2, with 8 positions matching TRBD2. The CDR3 spans 18 residues. The trim removed 4 bases at V and 0 bases at J, leaving 14 bases unmatched. In germline, CDR1 is SNHLY, CDR2 FYNNEI. As DNA, the CDR3 is TGTGCCAGCAGTGGAGCCCCCCCAACTAGCGGCAGCTCCTACGAGCAGTACTTC. It yields the protein CASSGAPPTSGSSYEQYF.

The DNA for the CDR3 is TGTGCCAGCAAACAGAAAGGGGACGGGAATCAGCCCCAGCATTTT. Residues: CASKQKGDGNQPQHF. This chain links TRBV27 with TRBJ1-5; D may be TRBD1 (5 bases). Germline V gene sequence: CDR1 MNHEY, CDR2 SMNVEV (reference sequence). Trimming took off 7 bases at V and 4 bases at J, with 17 bases between the two ends. This CDR3 region has 15 residues.

V is TRBV12-3 or TRBV12-4 and J is TRBJ1-1; TRBD1 agrees at 11 bases. V shed 7 bases, J shed 6 bases, and the junction held 7 bases outside the gene matches. The length of the CDR3 is 14 residues. Here the CDR3 reads CASTRTGGEAEAFF. The CDR3 nucleotides are TGTGCCAGCACCCGGACAGGGGGCGAAGCTGAAGCTTTCTTT.

Only a few counts were recorded for this clonotype. The J gene is TRBJ2-3, the V gene TRBV5-4; 9 bases are a match to TRBD1. Germline CDR1 SGHNT, CDR2 YYREEE (reference sequence). The CDR3 loop spans 16 amino acids. V lost 4 bases, J lost 4 bases, and 10 bases stayed unmatched. The CDR3 loop reads CASSRFGQGWSDTQYF. CDR3 DNA sequence: TGTGCCAGCAGCCGATTTGGACAGGGGTGGTCAGATACGCAGTATTTT. Full variable domain (missing parts from reference TRBV5-4 and TRBJ2-3): ETGVTQSPTHLIKTRGQQVTLRCSSQSGHNTVSWYQQALGQGPQFIFQYYREEENGRGNFPPRFSGLQFPNYSSELNVNALELDDSALYLCASSRFGQGWSDTQYFGPGTRLTVL.

The rearrangement uses TRBV5-3 and TRBJ2-1; 11 bases map to TRBD1. TRBV5-3 is labeled an ORF, and its function is uncertain. The junction had 12 bases not matched to a gene; V was cut back by 9 bases and J by 7 bases. The CDR3 loop spans 15 amino acids. CDR3 region: CANSLVGTGGNEQFF. For the CDR3, the DNA is TGTGCCAACAGCTTGGTAGGGACAGGGGGGAATGAGCAGTTCTTC.

This clonotype was counted ten times or more. CDR3: CASSLLLGGGPGTEAFF. The CDR3 nucleotides read TGTGCCAGCAGCTTACTATTAGGTGGGGGGCCGGGAACTGAAGCTTTCTTT. This chain uses TRBV7-2 with TRBJ1-1, with a possible D match to TRBD1 (6 bases). The germline V gene encodes CDR1 SGHTA and CDR2 FQGNSA. This CDR3 spans 17 amino acids. V was trimmed by 2 bases and J by 5 bases, leaving 21 bases between them.

In its sample, this clonotype was seen a few times. The genes are TRBV7-4 and TRBJ1-1, with D maybe TRBD1 (5 bases). In germline, CDR1 is SGHVT, CDR2 SQSDAQ. The CDR3 covers 14 residues. Trimming shortened V by 3 bases and J by 1 base, and 9 bases separated the two germline ends. Here the CDR3 DNA reads TGTGCCAGCAGCTTTTTCGACAGGAACACTGAAGCTTTCTTT. Its translation: CASSFFDRNTEAFF. Supplemented by reference TRBV7-4 and TRBJ1-1, the full variable domain reads GAGVSQSPRYKVAKRGRDVALRCDSISGHVTLYWYRQTLGQGSEVLTYSQSDAQRDKSGRPSGRFSAERPERSVSTLKIQRTEQGDSAVYLCASSFFDRNTEAFFGQGTRLTVV.

This clonotype was observed many times. The chain links TRBV7-2 to TRBJ2-7, with unresolved D. Germline V gene data show CDR1 as SGHTA and CDR2 as FQGNSA. This CDR3 region has 15 residues. Trimming removed 1 base from V and 3 bases from J, with 13 bases in between. CDR3 in amino acids: CASSLGHGPGYEQYF. DNA of the CDR3: TGTGCCAGCAGCTTAGGACATGGCCCGGGCTACGAGCAGTACTTC.

The chain combines TRBV12-3 or TRBV12-4 with TRBJ1-1; perhaps TRBD1 as D (5 bases). Trimming shortened V by 3 bases and J by 5 bases, and 10 bases separated the two germline ends. CDR3 length equals 13 residues. The CDR3 sequence: CASSFSGHTEAFF. The CDR3 region has the DNA TGTGCCAGCAGTTTTTCGGGGCATACTGAAGCTTTCTTT.